The T cell receptor (beta chain) described here comes from a study of control samples from healthy donors and cancer patients. The assay was immunoSEQ multiplex PCR, and TCRdb's table has in-frame clones only and misses some. The data hold approximately 97,000 clones, with roughly 92% observed a single time. Germline V CDR1 and CDR2: DFQATT, SNEGSKA (reference sequence). The CDR3 length is 16 residues. The J segment lost 1 base and the V segment lost 3 bases, leaving 9 bases of the junction unmatched. The receptor comes from a human donor in good health. The donor label of this sample is uncertain. Sequenced: blood. The chain recombines TRBV20-1 with TRBJ2-7, with 10 bases matching TRBD2. The CDR3 loop is CSASGKAGGPSYEQYF. The CDR3 bases are TGCAGTGCTAGTGGGAAAGCGGGGGGGCCTTCCTACGAGCAGTACTTC.